The subject of this entry is one T cell receptor beta chain. The record originates from a study of response to subunit inactivated influenza vaccine. TCRdb reprocessed the RT-PCR reads with MiXCR, giving one entry per CDR3 protein. This table has roughly 500,000 distinct CDR3 sequences, 20% to 25% appearing once. Germline lookup yields CDR1 SGHTA and CDR2 FQGNSA. J was trimmed by 8 bases and V by 3 bases; bases with no gene match: 6. The CDR3 has 14 amino acids. The sample also formed part of further work on T cells expressing NK-cell markers. That study reports: Generation of TCR beta cDNA was performed by 5'RACE template switching incorporating UMIs. CD3+CD56+NKG2C+, CD3+CD56+NKG2C- and CD3+CD56-NKG2C+ T cells, once sorted, supplied the TCR beta repertoires. Only alpha-beta TCR T cells were sorted in several experiments, using an anti-gamma-delta TCR antibody. More than five donors had dominant NKG2C+ clonotypes that comprised roughly 1.0-8% of their CD8+ T cells. Clarity on HCMV specificity was lacking for the expanded NKG2C+ T cell clones.

This sequence joins TRBV7-2 and TRBJ1-4; TRBD1 matches at 7 bases. The sequence derives from a man aged 50 or older who received an inactivated influenza vaccine. The specimen comprised CD4+ T cells sorted from PBMCs, sampled roughly 12 days after vaccination. The CDR3 protein is CASSFLAGGEKLFF. The CDR3, as DNA: TGTGCCAGCAGCTTTTTGGCAGGGGGGGAAAAACTGTTTTTT. The entire variable domain, with the rest obtained from reference TRBV7-2 and TRBJ1-4, is as follows: GAGVSQSPSNKVTEKGKDVELRCDPISGHTALYWYRQSLGQGLEFLIYFQGNSAPDKSGLPSDRFSAERTGGSVSTLTIQRTQQEDSAVYLCASSFLAGGEKLFFGSGTQLSVL.